Listed below are T cell receptor beta chains from one sample, sequenced in a study of T cell clonotyping in hematopoietic cell transplantation. TCRdb keeps only in-frame clones here, not all; method: immunoSEQ multiplex PCR. The sample lists approximately 75,000 clones, approximately 94% occurring once. The sample comprised peripheral blood mononuclear cells. Receptors originate from a middle-aged man in good health. Some clones in this sample may be carry-over from other donors' samples. Both conserved end residues are part of each CDR3. Each record gives: D gene, clone size, J gene, V gene, CDR3 DNA, CDR3 protein. A D gene is named only where the DNA matches it firmly. Clone size, where shown, is once, few, many, or a class for clones that have expanded.

>-|once|TRBJ2-3|TRBV27
TGTGCCAGCAGTCTCGCGGATACGCAGTATTTT
CASSLADTQYF
>-|-|TRBJ2-2|TRBV10-2
TGCGCCAGCAGTGAGTCTTGGTCCGGGGAGCTGTTTTTT
CASSESWSGELFF
>-|once|TRBJ2-3|TRBV6-5
TGTGCCAGCAGTTACAGACAGCCTAGCACAGATACGCAGTATTTT
CASSYRQPSTDTQYF
>-|-|TRBJ1-1|TRBV7-6
TGTGCCAGCAGCTTAGCGGAGGGGGCTGAAGCTTTCTTT
CASSLAEGAEAFF
>-|-|TRBJ2-3|TRBV6-6
TGTGCCAGCAGTTACAACACAGATACGCAGTATTTT
CASSYNTDTQYF
>-|-|TRBJ1-2|TRBV30
TGTGCCTGGAGTGCGGGGCAGGCAATTGTGGGCTACACCTTC
CAWSAGQAIVGYTF
>TRBD1|-|TRBJ2-7|TRBV16
TGTGCCAGCAGCCCCGACAGGGGAGATCAGTACTTC
CASSPDRGDQYF
>-|-|TRBJ2-7|TRBV13
TGTGCCAGCAGCTTAGGCGGGATCCCCCCCTACGAGCAGTACTTC
CASSLGGIPPYEQYF
>-|-|TRBJ1-1|TRBV6-5
TGTGCCAGCAGTGTCCGAATGAACACTGAAGCTTTCTTT
CASSVRMNTEAFF
>-|-|TRBJ2-1|TRBV5-1
TGCGCCAGCTGGATGACCTACAATGAGCAGTTCTTC
CASWMTYNEQFF
>-|once|TRBJ1-2|TRBV5-6
TGTGCCAGCAGCTTAGGGGCCAACTATGGCTACACCTTC
CASSLGANYGYTF
>TRBD1|-|TRBJ1-2|TRBV20-1
TGCAGTGCTAGGGGACAGATTTTGAACACCTTC
CSARGQILNTF
>-|-|TRBJ1-1|TRBV15
TGTGCCACCAGCAGCAGGGTTGCCACTGAAGCTTTCTTT
CATSSRVATEAFF
>-|few|TRBJ1-5|TRBV28
TGTGCCAGCAGTCCCTACGACCCAAATCAGCCCCAGCATTTT
CASSPYDPNQPQHF
>-|-|TRBJ1-2|TRBV6-1
TGTGCCAGCAGTGGACCTCCGCTCCTTCCATCTCGGTCTCGTGGCTACACCTTC
CASSGPPLLPSRSRGYTF
>-|-|TRBJ1-1|TRBV6-5
TGTGCCAGCAGTTACTCGCGAGACAGCCAGAACACTGAAGCTTTCTTT
CASSYSRDSQNTEAFF
>-|-|TRBJ2-3|TRBV7-2
TGTGCCAGCAGCCGGATACAAGACGGAGATACGCAGTATTTT
CASSRIQDGDTQYF
>-|-|TRBJ2-5|TRBV5-6
TGTGCCAGCAGCCAAATGATCCTCGTGGGTGGGTTAGAGACCCAGTACTTC
CASSQMILVGGLETQYF
>-|-|TRBJ2-7|TRBV6-1
TGTGCCACCCTTTTTAGAGAGTCCTACGAGCAGTACTTC
CATLFRESYEQYF
>TRBD1|-|TRBJ2-1|TRBV6-1
TGTGCCAGCAGGGTGGACAGGCCCTACAATGAGCAGTTCTTC
CASRVDRPYNEQFF
>-|-|TRBJ1-2|TRBV4-1
TGCGCCAGCAGCGGGGGCAGCTCGTGGGGCTACACCTTC
CASSGGSSWGYTF
>-|few|TRBJ1-2|TRBV4-3
TGCGCCAGCAGCCAAGAGACAGGATTATATGGCTACACCTTC
CASSQETGLYGYTF
>TRBD1|-|TRBJ2-5|TRBV5-1
TGCGCCAGCAGCCCCCCCGGGACAGGGGGCGTTGAGACCCAGTACTTC
CASSPPGTGGVETQYF
>TRBD1|-|TRBJ2-7|TRBV6-5
TGTGCCAGCAGTCTAACTCGACAGGGGGCCCACGAGCAGTACTTC
CASSLTRQGAHEQYF
>TRBD1|-|TRBJ1-4|TRBV6-1
TGTGCCAGCAGTGTCCAGGGGGCTGTGAATGAAAAACTGTTTTTT
CASSVQGAVNEKLFF
>-|once|TRBJ1-1|TRBV6-8
TGTGCCAGCACCGTTATTAACACTGAAGCTTTCTTT
CASTVINTEAFF
>-|-|TRBJ2-7|TRBV19
TGTGCCAGTAGTTATACAGGAGGAACGACGTACGAGCAGTACTTC
CASSYTGGTTYEQYF
>TRBD1|-|TRBJ1-5|TRBV6-1
TGTGCCAGCAGCCCTACAGGGGCGCATCAGCCCCAGCATTTT
CASSPTGAHQPQHF
>-|-|TRBJ2-3|TRBV5-4
TGTGCCAGCAGCTTGGGGACGGGCTTGGGGGATACGCAGTATTTT
CASSLGTGLGDTQYF
>-|once|TRBJ1-5|TRBV28
TGTGCCAGCAGCCCCGACAGCAATCAGCCCCAGCATTTT
CASSPDSNQPQHF
>-|-|TRBJ1-6|TRBV6-5
TGTGCCAGCAGGCCCGGCGGCCTTTCTACCCTCCACTTT
CASRPGGLSTLHF
>TRBD1|-|TRBJ1-2|TRBV11-2
TGTGCCAGCAGCCCAGGGGGGTTAGGTGGCTACACCTTC
CASSPGGLGGYTF